This T cell receptor (beta chain) originates from a study of cytomegalovirus exposure and HLA in healthy donors (dated by TCRdb to about 2017). Context from the whole study: According to an earlier analysis of 587 of the donors, 150 million to 200 million T cells yielded over 100 million unique TCR beta sequences and about 300 Gb of sequence data. Donor age, sex, ethnicity and CMV serostatus were collected together with the repertoire data. In an earlier analysis of several hundred of the donors, high-throughput TCR beta sequencing was used to judge whether each TCR beta V gene segment behaved as functional or pseudogenic. Typing coverage differed by locus: A, B, C, DRB1 and DQB1 were typed in roughly 620-630 donors, DQA1 in about 500, DPA1 in approximately 610, and DPB1 in roughly 450. To predict cytomegalovirus infection status, the study combined high-throughput TCR immunosequencing, statistical association of individual TCRs with disease status, and machine learning. The study profiled the T cell repertoires of around 700 subjects by immunosequencing and related them to cytomegalovirus serostatus. All discovery cohort repertoires had been generated on a single sequencing platform. Five DR-DQ haplotypes were treated as single units for association and clustering because of strong linkage in the cohort. The later analysis used no new phenotypic data to find candidate immune exposures, relying instead on TCR beta sequences and their occurrence across donors. Of the 300 to 450 genotyped donors, 81% were placed in the genetic ancestry cluster associated with self-reported Caucasian donors. The study aimed to test whether signatures of past pathogen exposure could be identified by cataloging public T cell receptors. In a later genetic analysis, genome-wide SNP genotypes for about three fifths of the roughly 670 donors were used, and that subset was treated as a discovery cohort. An early release covering roughly 640 HLA-typed donors comprised around 300 gigabases of sequencing data and approximately 80 million unique TCR sequences. To study patterns of TCR occurrence, a later analysis re-analyzed previously published TCR beta repertoires from hundreds of donors and added high-resolution HLA genotyping. Class I and class II HLA loci were covered by the typing at four-digit resolution. Across around 400 genotyped donors of the cohort, an average of approximately 220,000 unique TCR beta nucleotide sequences per donor were sequenced, and roughly 20% of those sequences were non-productive. Along with the approximately 620-subject first cohort, a separate validation cohort of over 90 different subjects was used.

A note on this clone: Its antigen is not yet known.

On the study overall, not on this receptor specifically: The only immune exposure information available for the cohort was CMV serostatus. In a later analysis, the rate of TCR association differed among HLA loci, with DRB1 alleles having the most associated TCRs and HLA-C alleles having the fewest. In a later genetic analysis, a missense DCLRE1C variant was associated with V-gene and J-gene trimming of TCR beta chains, and the association was replicated in an independent cohort. In vitro tests confirmed that a few of the cytomegalovirus-associated TCR beta chains recognize cytomegalovirus antigens. Assigning TCR associations to individual alleles was difficult when HLA alleles, especially DR and DQ, strongly co-occurred. In this cohort, only TCR beta chains were sequenced, and detectable features were limited by the absence of alpha or paired-chain data. It was suggested by the authors that the approach could potentially be generalized to other disease states and immunological phenotypes. Correlated functional status among segregating V segments might reflect linkage disequilibrium, but an unknown experimental factor could not be ruled out. A later genetic analysis reported fewer N-insertions in productive TCRs among donors in an Asian-associated ancestry cluster than the approximately 670-donor mean. In a later analysis, several top co-occurrence clusters were reported to appear linked to parvovirus B19, influenza, CMV and Epstein-Barr virus. Most TCR sequences were observed very rarely across donors, whereas some public TCRs were present in many individuals. Presence/absence analyses assumed roughly uniform sequencing depth across donors, an assumption that may not hold. In a later analysis, most CMV-associated TCR beta chains were found to appear HLA-restricted, with HLA associations seemingly driven largely by CMV exposure. Broadly in line with IMGT annotations, most TCR beta V segments showed up in productive rearrangements about 87% or about 30% of the time in an earlier analysis of a few hundred of the donors. HLA typing was unavailable for some donors at each locus, so association tests used only the typed subset. In both the original and validation cohorts, the classifier was reported to diagnose cytomegalovirus status with high specificity and sensitivity. A total of roughly 160 TCR beta chains were listed by the study as associated with cytomegalovirus. The earlier analysis of 587 of the donors excluded about 16 rarely observed V segments, including chromosome 9 orphons, because counts were too low. A further reported finding was that TCR beta sequences accurately predicted the HLA-A and HLA-B alleles for most subjects in the first cohort. In a later analysis, 15,000 to 20,000 TCR beta sequences were associated with specific HLA alleles at a false discovery rate of 0.05. The sequencing pipeline was judged likely to have produced a cluster of highly shared sequence variants as a technical artifact. Some IMGT-functional V segments, including TRBV6-2 and TRBV6-3, could not be told apart with the 87-base-pair reads, so those segments were excluded. In a later analysis, HLA-associated TCR beta chains showed more clonal expansion and lower generation probabilities than non-associated chains that were equally common.

CDR1 is given as LNHNV and CDR2 as YYDKDF, both from the germline V gene (reference sequence). V is pruned by 1 base and J by 4 bases, leaving 8 bases of the junction without a gene match. There are 16 amino acids in the CDR3, from cysteine to phenylalanine inclusive. Only the CDR3 DNA is retained, 48 bases long and in frame from the first base. Library preparation used the immunoSEQ multiplex PCR assay. The multiplex PCR relied on a mix of 60 forward primers for TCR Vbeta segments and 13 reverse primers for TCR Jbeta segments. The CDR3 region of rearranged TCR beta genes was amplified from genomic DNA by a multiplex PCR assay. Amplified TCR beta libraries were sequenced as 87-base-pair reads on the Illumina HiSeq System. Concerning the study's data processing: Across the 500 to 700 repertoires, a later analysis counted approximately 75 million unique TCR beta chains, 9 million to 14 million of which were shared by at least two donors. Raw reads were error-corrected and collapsed into unique sequences with a nearest-neighbor algorithm that merged closely related sequences to remove PCR and sequencing errors. V, D and J gene segments were assigned by aligning CDR3 sequences to IMGT reference sequences. For a sequence to be retained, a match of at least six nucleotides to both a V gene segment and a J gene segment was required. A rearrangement was called productive if the CDR3 had no stop codons and remained in frame with V and J, and every other rearrangement was called non-productive. Following IMGT convention, CDR3 was defined as the stretch from the second conserved V-encoded cysteine up to the conserved J-encoded phenylalanine. In an earlier analysis of approximately 590 of the donors, sequences lacking an unambiguous match to a single V gene segment were excluded. An earlier analysis of a few hundred of the donors called V segments functional above 56.7% productive rearrangements and segregating when the between-donor standard deviation exceeded 5%. A statistical classification framework was built to diagnose cytomegalovirus status from the catalog of TCR beta chain sequences. V and J gene assignment, in a later analysis, came from comparing TCR nucleotide sequences with IMGT/GENE-DB human TR gene sequences. The TCRdist pipeline was used in a later analysis to assign CDR3 sequences and most-parsimonious VDJ recombination scenarios. In a later analysis, each TCR beta chain was defined by its CDR3 amino acid sequence together with its V-gene family, and reads without a unique V-gene family were excluded. A later analysis removed several hundred highly shared, low-generation-probability nucleotide sequences to deal with suspected cross-contamination and a sequencing artifact. In a later analysis, a clonal expansion index for each public chain was calculated from normalized within-repertoire ranks of inferred template counts. Generation probabilities in a later analysis came from a VDJ recombination model fitted to out-of-frame rearrangements, and those results were checked against IGoR. A later analysis scored TCR-TCR, TCR-HLA and TCR-CMV co-occurrence with hypergeometric tests, applying a repertoire-size bias correction to TCR pairs. False discovery rates were estimated in a later analysis by permuting HLA or CMV assignments 20 times. In a later analysis, co-occurring TCRs were grouped using DBSCAN, and TCRdist sequence similarity was added for clustering within HLA-allele-positive subsets. Co-occurrence clustering excluded repertoires with fewer than 30,000 or more than 120,000 public chains, plus five with anomalous nucleotide sharing. The table comes from immuneACCESS by way of TCRdb, which keeps in-frame sequences with V and J called. Part of the clones is missing from these tables; in studies checked, under half for an unresolved V gene and the rest for unknown reasons. From that table come the V and J calls and clone size; the DNA was used to work out D and trimming. This specimen's table enumerates 110,000 to 150,000 clones. The top ten constitute over 2% of the sample.

The cohort consisted of 600 to 750 healthy bone marrow donors. At the time of sampling, all cohort members were nominally healthy, though unrecorded immune exposures were likely present. The donor was CMV seronegative and belonged to the group of over 350 seronegative cohort members. A peripheral blood sample was provided by each donor, and peripheral blood mononuclear cells were used for TCR beta sequencing. Genomic DNA extraction from the blood cell samples was performed with the Qiagen DNeasy Blood Extraction Kit. Recombination connected TRBV15 to TRBJ2-5; TRBD1 lines up with 8 middle nucleotides. What was sequenced was PBMCs. This TCR was sampled from a woman under 30 in good health and CMV-seronegative. The DNA sequence reads TGTGCCACCAGCAGAGTAAATAGCAGGGGGCTAGAGACCCAGTACTTC. This codes for CATSRVNSRGLETQYF.